Listed here are 10 T cell receptor beta chains from one sample, sequenced in a study of CXCR3-negative and CXCR3-positive naive CD8 T cells. UMI-labeled TRB cDNA libraries were prepared by 5' RACE. TCRdb reprocessed the 5' RACE reads and reports one entry per CDR3 protein, with no DNA. This sample's table has some 49,000 distinct CDR3 sequences. The sample taken for sequencing was naive CXCR3- CD8+ T cells from blood. This sample's subset: CD45RO-CCR7+CD27+CD95- naive CD8+ T cells lacking CXCR3 (TNR3-). All receptors derive from a human donor in good health. Some clones in this sample may be carry-over from other donors' samples.

This chain joins TRBV10-2 and TRBJ1-5; TCRdb designates TRBD1, a call that cannot be tested without DNA. This CDR3 has 12 residues. Germline loops: CDR1 WSHSY, CDR2 SAAADI. The CDR3 reads CATGQLNQPQHF.

This chain uses TRBV5-5 with TRBJ2-7; without DNA, the TCRdb call of TRBD1 cannot be checked. The CDR3 covers 14 residues. CDR1 is SGHKS and CDR2 is YYEKEE in the germline V gene (reference sequence). The CDR3 reads CASSPTGATYEQYF.

This chain uses TRBV9 with TRBJ2-7; without DNA, the TCRdb call of TRBD1 cannot be checked. The CDR3 totals 15 residues. CDR1 SGDLS and CDR2 YYNGEE come from the germline V gene. Here the CDR3 reads CASSVTPGDNYEQYF.

V gene TRBV5-1 combines with J gene TRBJ2-7. Germline-derived CDR1 and CDR2 are SGHRS and YFSETQ. This CDR3 is 12 amino acids long. The CDR3 is CASSLVESEQYF.

The rearrangement links TRBV6-5 to TRBJ2-5; TCRdb reports TRBD2, a call that lacks DNA to check it against. In germline, CDR1 is MNHEY, CDR2 SVGAGI. The CDR3 sequence is 15 residues long. CDR3 protein: CASSYTDSLQETQYF.

The rearrangement links TRBV10-3 to TRBJ2-1. The CDR3 has 15 amino acids. CDR1 is ENHRY, CDR2 SYGVKD, per germline. This CDR3 reads CAISADRATYNEQFF.

This chain joins TRBV3-1 and TRBJ2-1; TCRdb proposes TRBD2, but this gene call is untestable without DNA. CDR1 LGHDT and CDR2 YNNKEL come from the germline V gene (reference sequence). This CDR3 region has 17 residues. The CDR3 loop reads CASSPSGGLAANNEQFF.

V gene TRBV4-3 combines with J gene TRBJ2-7; TCRdb gives TRBD2 as the D gene, but with no DNA this cannot be confirmed. CDR1 and CDR2 from the germline V gene are LGHNA and YSLEER. CDR3 length equals 13 residues. CDR3: CASSQEGWEQQYF.

The J gene is TRBJ2-1, the V gene TRBV5-1; absent DNA, TCRdb's TRBD2 call cannot be checked. This CDR3 contains 15 residues. The germline V gene has CDR1 SGHRS and CDR2 YFSETQ. This CDR3 reads CASSLALGGYNEQFF.

The rearrangement uses TRBV7-9 and TRBJ1-1. Germline V gives CDR1 SEHNR, CDR2 FQNEAQ (reference sequence). The CDR3 is 13 residues long. The chain's CDR3 is CASSLVLNTEAFF.